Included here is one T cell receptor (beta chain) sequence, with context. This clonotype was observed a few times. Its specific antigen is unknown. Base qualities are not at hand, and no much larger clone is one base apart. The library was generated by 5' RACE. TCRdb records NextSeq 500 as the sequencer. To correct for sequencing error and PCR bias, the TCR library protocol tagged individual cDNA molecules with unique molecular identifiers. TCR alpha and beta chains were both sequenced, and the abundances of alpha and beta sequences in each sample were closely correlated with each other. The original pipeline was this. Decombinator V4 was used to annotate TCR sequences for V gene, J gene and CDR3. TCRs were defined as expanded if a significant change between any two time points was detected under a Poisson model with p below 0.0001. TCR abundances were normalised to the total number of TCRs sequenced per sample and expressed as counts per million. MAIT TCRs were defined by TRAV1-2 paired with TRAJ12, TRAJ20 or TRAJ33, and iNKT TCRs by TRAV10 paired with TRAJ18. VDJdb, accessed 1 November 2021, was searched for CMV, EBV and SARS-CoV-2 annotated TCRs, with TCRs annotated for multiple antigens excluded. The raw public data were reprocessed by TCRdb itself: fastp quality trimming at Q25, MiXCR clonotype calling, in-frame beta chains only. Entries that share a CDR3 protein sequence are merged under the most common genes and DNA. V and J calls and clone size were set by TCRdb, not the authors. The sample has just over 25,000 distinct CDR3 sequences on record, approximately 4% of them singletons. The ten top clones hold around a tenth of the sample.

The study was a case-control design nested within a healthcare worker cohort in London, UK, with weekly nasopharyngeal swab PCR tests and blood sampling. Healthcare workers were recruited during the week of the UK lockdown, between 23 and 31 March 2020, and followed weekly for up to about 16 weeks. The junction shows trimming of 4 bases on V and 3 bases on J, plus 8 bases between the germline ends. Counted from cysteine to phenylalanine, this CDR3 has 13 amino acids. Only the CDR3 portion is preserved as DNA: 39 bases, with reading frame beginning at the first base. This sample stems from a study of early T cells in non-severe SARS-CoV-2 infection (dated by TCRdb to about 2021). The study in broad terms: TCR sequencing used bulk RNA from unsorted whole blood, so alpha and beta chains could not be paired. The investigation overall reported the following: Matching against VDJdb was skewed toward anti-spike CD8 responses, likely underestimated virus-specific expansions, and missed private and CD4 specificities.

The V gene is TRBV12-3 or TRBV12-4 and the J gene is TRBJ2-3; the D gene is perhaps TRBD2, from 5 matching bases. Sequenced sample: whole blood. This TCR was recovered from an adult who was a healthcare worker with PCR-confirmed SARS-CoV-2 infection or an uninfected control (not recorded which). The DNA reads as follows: TGTGCCAGCAGTTCGCCGGGGACAGATACGCAGTATTTT. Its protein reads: CASSSPGTDTQYF.